These 28 T cell receptor beta chains share one sample of origin, sequenced in a study of radiation and T cells in renal cell carcinoma (TCRdb year 2020). The library was produced with the immunoSEQ multiplex PCR assay. The table was pulled from immuneACCESS by TCRdb, which kept in-frame rearrangements only. Such tables lose some clones; where checked, under half of the loss comes from unresolved V genes, and the rest has no known cause. Across this sample there are approximately 75,000 clones, with around 76% seen only once. The ten largest account for around 5.5% of the sample. Per the publication, the time point label means: blood 2 weeks post-SBRT. The treatment or condition label here, explained by the study, means: 15 Gy SBRT to primary tumor, nephrectomy 4 weeks later. Sample: blood, taken from a patient whose treatment included radiotherapy and nephrectomy. These TCRs come from a man in his 60s with renal cell carcinoma.

The chain employs TRBV27 and TRBJ1-4; 8 bases agree with TRBD1. The J segment lost 7 bases and the V segment lost 6 bases, leaving 4 bases of the junction unmatched. Germline V lookup: CDR1 MNHEY, CDR2 SMNVEV (reference sequence). The CDR3 is 13 residues long. The CDR3 loop reads CASRMTGVEKLFF. The DNA for the CDR3 is TGTGCCAGCAGGATGACAGGGGTTGAAAAACTGTTTTTT.

J is TRBJ2-1 and V is TRBV29-1; D gene uncertain. The V end lost 8 bases, the J end lost 2 bases, and 16 bases lay between the germline ends. CDR3 size: 14 residues. Germline V gene sequence: CDR1 SQVTM, CDR2 ANQGSEA. The CDR3 loop is CSSRVLLTYNEQFF. DNA of the CDR3: TGCAGCTCGCGCGTACTGCTAACCTACAATGAGCAGTTCTTC.

The chain combines TRBV19 with TRBJ2-1, with D possibly TRBD2 on 5 matching bases. This CDR3 contains 15 residues. Germline V lookup: CDR1 LNHDA, CDR2 SQIVND (reference sequence). V lost 4 bases to trimming and J lost 1 base, with 11 bases between them. Here the CDR3 reads CASSTHSVSYNEQFF. Written as DNA, the CDR3 is TGTGCCAGTAGTACCCATAGCGTTTCCTACAATGAGCAGTTCTTC.

The chain is built from TRBV5-4 and TRBJ2-7; 9 nucleotides match TRBD2. This CDR3 is built from 15 residues. Trimming removed 4 bases from V and 6 bases from J; junction bases left unmatched: 11. Germline V gene data show CDR1 as SGHNT and CDR2 as YYREEE (reference sequence). The CDR3 DNA is TGTGCCAGCAGCCCTCCGGGACTAGCTGGTTCCGAGCAGTACTTC. Amino acid sequence: CASSPPGLAGSEQYF.

The sample holds one count of this clone. V and J are TRBV18 and TRBJ2-7; a possible D gene is TRBD1 (7 bases). This CDR3 region has 14 residues. Germline V lookup: CDR1 KGHSH, CDR2 LQKENI. Trimming removed 3 bases at V and 7 bases at J, with 16 bases between. The CDR3 nucleotides are TGTGCCAGCTCACCCGGAGGGGGCGCGGATGAGCAGTACTTC. This codes for CASSPGGGADEQYF.

This clone was found a few times. V and J are TRBV2 and TRBJ1-4; D possibly corresponds to TRBD1 (5 bases). CDR1 and CDR2 from the germline V gene are SNHLY and FYNNEI. V gave up 6 bases and J gave up 7 bases, with 12 bases separating them. The CDR3 sequence is 13 residues long. In nucleotides, the CDR3 is TGTGCCAGCAGGGGGACCCCAGGTGAAAAACTGTTTTTT. This gives the protein CASRGTPGEKLFF. Combining the CDR3 with reference TRBV2 and TRBJ1-4 gives the whole variable domain EPEVTQTPSHQVTQMGQEVILRCVPISNHLYFYWYRQILGQKVEFLVSFYNNEISEKSEIFDDQFSVERPDGSNFTLKIRSTKLEDSAMYFCASRGTPGEKLFFGSGTQLSVL.

The V gene is TRBV28, the J gene TRBJ2-7; D is unclear. Germline V gene lookup returns CDR1 MDHEN and CDR2 SYDVKM. V was pared by 0 bases and J by 0 bases, with 18 bases between. The length of the CDR3 is 18 residues. For the CDR3, the DNA is TGTGCCAGCAGTTTATGGAGGAACTCCCCTGTCGGCTCCTACGAGCAGTACTTC. It is translated as CASSLWRNSPVGSYEQYF.

The chain combines TRBV27 with TRBJ2-2; D remains unclear. The length of the CDR3 is 13 residues. Germline V CDR1 and CDR2: MNHEY, SMNVEV (reference sequence). The V end was cut by 5 bases, the J end by 4 bases, with 8 bases between. CDR3: CASSPQSTGELFF. In nucleotides, the CDR3 is TGTGCCAGCAGTCCCCAGAGCACCGGGGAGCTGTTTTTT.

The chain links TRBV6-5 to TRBJ2-5; 8 bases align to TRBD1. Germline V gives CDR1 MNHEY, CDR2 SVGAGI. J lost 4 bases, V lost 4 bases, and 11 bases had no gene match. This CDR3 contains 16 residues. The CDR3 sequence: CASSLRTGMQRETQYF. The CDR3 DNA is TGTGCCAGCAGTTTGCGGACAGGGATGCAGAGAGAGACCCAGTACTTC.

Only a few counts were recorded for this clone. The rearrangement joins TRBV10-1 to TRBJ2-7, with D tentatively TRBD1 or TRBD2 (5 bases each). Trimming took 6 bases from V and 7 from J, leaving 13 bases between them. The CDR3 contains 12 residues. Germline CDR1 reads WNHNN; CDR2 reads SYGVQD (reference sequence). The chain's CDR3 is CASSGARGEQYF. The CDR3, as DNA: TGCGCCAGCAGCGGGGCAAGAGGGGAGCAGTACTTC.

V and J are TRBV5-1 and TRBJ1-4, with 7 bases lining up with TRBD1. Germline-derived CDR1 and CDR2 are SGHRS and YFSETQ. V shed 4 bases and J 6 bases; nucleotides not matched to a gene: 9. The CDR3 is 15 residues long. The CDR3 DNA sequence: TGCGCCAGCAGCGTGAGACAGGGTAGGCATGAAAAACTGTTTTTT. The encoded protein is CASSVRQGRHEKLFF.

The chain links TRBV7-3 to TRBJ1-2, with a tentative D call TRBD1 (6 bases). Trimming pared 5 bases from V and 4 bases from J, leaving 17 bases between. The length of the CDR3 is 15 residues. CDR1 and CDR2 (germline): SGHTA, FQGTGA. The CDR3 region has the DNA TGTGCCAGCAGCCCCGGAGGAGGGGGTAGCTATGGCTACACCTTC. Amino acids: CASSPGGGGSYGYTF.

This clone was observed a single time. The rearrangement joins TRBV5-1 to TRBJ2-6; unclear D gene. This CDR3 region has 15 residues. The germline V gene encodes CDR1 SGHRS and CDR2 YFSETQ. The V end lost 0 bases, the J end lost 2 bases, and 6 bases lay between the germline ends. CDR3 sequence: CASSLVGAGANVLTF. As DNA, the CDR3 is TGCGCCAGCAGCTTGGTTGGCGCTGGGGCCAACGTCCTGACTTTC. The variable domain in full, completed from reference TRBV5-1 and TRBJ2-6, reads KAGVTQTPRYLIKTRGQQVTLSCSPISGHRSVSWYQQTPGQGLQFLFEYFSETQRNKGNFPGRFSGRQFSNSRSEMNVSTLELGDSALYLCASSLVGAGANVLTFGAGSRLTVL.

The V call is TRBV5-1, the J call TRBJ2-7; no reliable D call. Per germline, CDR1 SGHRS and CDR2 YFSETQ. This CDR3 region has 13 residues. The germline V and J ends were trimmed by 0 bases and 5 bases, with 9 bases remaining between them. This CDR3 is CASSLEGWDEQYF. For the CDR3, the DNA is TGCGCCAGCAGCTTGGAAGGTTGGGACGAGCAGTACTTC.

V is TRBV7-7 and J is TRBJ2-5; 7 positions agree with TRBD1. Germline assignment: CDR1 SSHAT and CDR2 FNYEAQ (reference sequence). V trimming: 5 bases; J trimming: 10 bases; junction bases outside the gene matches: 10. The CDR3 covers 13 residues. The CDR3 DNA reads as TGTGCCAGCAGCGCAGGGACAAACAGGGGCCAGTACTTC. It specifies CASSAGTNRGQYF.

This chain links TRBV29-1 with TRBJ1-1; no definite D call. Germline V gene sequence: CDR1 SQVTM, CDR2 ANQGSEA. The length of the CDR3 is 14 residues. V lost 6 bases to trimming and J lost 0 bases, with 14 bases between them. The CDR3, as DNA: TGCAGCGTCTTTAGGACCAACTTGAACACTGAAGCTTTCTTT. Its protein is CSVFRTNLNTEAFF.

The chain is built from TRBV7-8 and TRBJ2-5; TRBD1 matches 8 bases. Germline V gene sequence: CDR1 SGHVS, CDR2 FQNEAQ. CDR3 length equals 17 residues. With 2 bases clipped from V and 1 base from J, the junction kept 9 bases outside the gene matches. CDR3 DNA sequence: TGTGCCAGCAGCTTACCGACAGGGGCAGGATCCCAAGAGACCCAGTACTTC. This codes for CASSLPTGAGSQETQYF.

This CDR3 is CASRRKTGAQYF. Here the CDR3 DNA reads TGTGCCAGCAGACGGAAAACAGGGGCCCAGTACTTC. The V call is TRBV28, the J call TRBJ2-5; 7 positions match TRBD1. The CDR3 sequence is 12 residues long. V trimming: 6 bases; J trimming: 9 bases; junction bases outside the gene matches: 7. Germline lookup yields CDR1 MDHEN and CDR2 SYDVKM.

The chain joins TRBV2 to TRBJ2-3; 16 bases are shared with TRBD2. This CDR3 region has 15 residues. The V gene end was trimmed by 7 bases and the J gene end by 5 bases; junction bases not matched to a gene: 3. Germline V gene sequence: CDR1 SNHLY, CDR2 FYNNEI. The CDR3 loop is CASKGLAGGVDTQYF. The DNA of the CDR3 is TGTGCCAGCAAGGGACTAGCGGGAGGGGTAGATACGCAGTATTTT.

CDR3: CASSQDWVAGDEQFF. Here the CDR3 DNA reads TGCGCCAGCAGCCAAGATTGGGTAGCGGGAGATGAGCAGTTCTTC. The chain combines TRBV4-3 with TRBJ2-1, with 9 bases identical to TRBD2. CDR3 size: 15 residues. V lost 0 bases, J lost 8 bases, and 5 bases stayed unmatched. Germline CDR1 is LGHNA and CDR2 is YSLEER.

The chain links TRBV6-1 to TRBJ1-2, with unresolved D. The V gene lost 1 base and the J gene lost 4 bases, with 19 bases spanning the gap. The germline V gene encodes CDR1 MNHNS and CDR2 SASEGT. The CDR3 sequence is 17 residues long. The CDR3 DNA reads as TGTGCCAGCAGTGAAGGGCCGGGGAGCGAGGACCGCTATGGCTACACCTTC. Encoded protein: CASSEGPGSEDRYGYTF.

V is TRBV6-5 and J is TRBJ2-1; TRBD1 or TRBD2 may be the D gene (5 bases each). The CDR3 contains 13 residues. The V end lost 2 bases, the J end lost 7 bases, and 9 bases lay between the germline ends. CDR1 and CDR2 from the germline V gene are MNHEY and SVGAGI. DNA of the CDR3: TGTGCCAGCAGTTACGGGGCGGGTAATGAGCAGTTCTTC. The encoded protein is CASSYGAGNEQFF.

The chain employs TRBV11-3 and TRBJ2-5; 8 nucleotides agree with TRBD2. Trimming at V came to 2 bases and at J to 4 bases, leaving 9 bases not matched to a gene. The CDR3 runs to 16 residues. Germline V gives CDR1 SGHNT, CDR2 YENEEA. CDR3 protein: CASSLIETGGAETQYF. DNA of the CDR3: TGTGCCAGCAGCTTAATTGAGACGGGGGGGGCAGAGACCCAGTACTTC.

The V and J genes are TRBV5-4 and TRBJ2-7; 11 bases are shared with TRBD2. The germline gives CDR1 SGHNT, CDR2 YYREEE (reference sequence). This CDR3 comprises 17 residues. J was trimmed by 3 bases and V by 0 bases; bases with no gene match: 8. CDR3 amino acids: CASSLDGLAGGYYEQYF. As DNA, the CDR3 is TGTGCCAGCAGCTTGGACGGCCTAGCGGGAGGCTACTACGAGCAGTACTTC.

This clone was picked up one time. The chain is built from TRBV6-5 and TRBJ2-3; D gene ambiguous. The V gene lost 0 bases and the J gene lost 0 bases, with 7 bases spanning the gap. The germline V gene encodes CDR1 MNHEY and CDR2 SVGAGI. The CDR3 has 15 amino acids. As DNA, the CDR3 is TGTGCCAGCAGTTACTCTTGGGGAAGCACAGATACGCAGTATTTT. As protein: CASSYSWGSTDTQYF.

V usage is TRBV4-3 and J usage is TRBJ2-2; possibly TRBD2 for D (6 bases). Per the germline V gene, CDR1 is LGHNA and CDR2 is YSLEER. This CDR3 is 19 amino acids long. With 4 bases removed from V and 0 bases from J, the gap between germline ends came to 21 bases. The CDR3 here is CASSRRGAGLGANTGELFF. CDR3 sequence (DNA): TGCGCCAGCAGCCGTAGGGGCGCGGGACTGGGTGCGAACACCGGGGAGCTGTTTTTT.

This clone showed up just a few times. The chain has TRBV11-2 and TRBJ2-7; possible D gene TRBD2, 7 bases. The CDR3 runs to 14 residues. Germline CDR1 and CDR2: SGHAT and FQNNGV. V lost 6 bases and J 6 bases, leaving 18 bases between the germline ends. The CDR3 protein is CASRGGAPQGEQYF. CDR3 nucleotide sequence: TGTGCCAGCAGGGGGGGGGCCCCGCAAGGCGAGCAGTACTTC.

The genes are TRBV5-1 and TRBJ1-5; no reliable D call. Germline assignment: CDR1 SGHRS and CDR2 YFSETQ. CDR3 length: 14 residues. Trimming took 0 bases from V and 6 from J, leaving 10 bases between them. CDR3 nucleotides: TGCGCCAGCAGCTTGGGCGCGGCAGGTCAGCCCCAGCATTTT. This encodes CASSLGAAGQPQHF.